This TCR beta chain originates from a study of blood T cells in healthy people across ages. This clonotype turned up a few times. Next came a second PCR, run for about 7 to 12 cycles, which used a sample-barcoded 5' primer along with a J-beta primer mix. A template-switch adaptor containing 12 random nucleotides labeled each cDNA molecule. TCRdb analysed the 5' RACE reads with MiXCR anew, one entry per CDR3 protein. The sample has 1.5 million or so distinct CDR3 sequences, less than 45% seen once. Germline V gene lookup returns CDR1 LNHNV and CDR2 YYDKDF (reference sequence). V lost 5 bases, J lost 0 bases, and 8 bases lay in between. This CDR3 spans 15 amino acids.

The J gene is TRBJ2-6, the V gene TRBV15; no firm D call. The TCR originated in a young woman in good health. The sample taken for sequencing was blood. CDR3 sequence reads: CATSPRDSGANVLTF. The CDR3 DNA sequence: TGTGCCACCAGCCCCCGCGACTCTGGGGCCAACGTCCTGACTTTC.